One and the same sample provided the 8 T cell receptor beta chains below, sequenced in a study of cytomegalovirus exposure and HLA in healthy donors. This PCR relied on a set of 60 Vbeta primers and 13 Jbeta primers. Assay used: immunoSEQ multiplex PCR; TCRdb lists only in-frame clones, some missing. The top ten hold 3.8% of the sample, which has some 240,000 clones, 70% to 85% seen once. Sequences were obtained from PBMCs. These receptors came from a male donor in good health and CMV-seronegative.

This chain links TRBV20-1 with TRBJ1-2; perhaps TRBD1 as D (6 bases). This CDR3 spans 11 amino acids. V was cut by 3 bases and J by 9 bases, with 11 bases left in between. Germline loops: CDR1 DFQATT, CDR2 SNEGSKA (reference sequence). The CDR3 protein is CSASQGNSYTF. In DNA, the CDR3 is TGCAGTGCTAGCCAGGGGAATAGCTACACCTTC.

The rearrangement uses TRBV6-5 and TRBJ2-1, with D uncertain. Between the trimmed V and J ends, which lost 5 bases and 3 bases, there was a span of 8 bases. Germline CDR1 and CDR2: MNHEY and SVGAGI. The CDR3 runs to 13 residues. CDR3 amino acids: CASSTYYYNEQFF. CDR3 DNA: TGTGCCAGCAGTACATATTACTACAATGAGCAGTTCTTC.

The chain uses TRBV2 and TRBJ2-7, with 7 bases matching TRBD1. Germline V gene sequence: CDR1 SNHLY, CDR2 FYNNEI. The CDR3 is made up of 13 amino acids. Trimming at V came to 4 bases and at J to 5 bases, leaving 5 bases not matched to a gene. The CDR3 DNA reads TGTGCCAGCAGTGGACAGGGTTCCAACGAGCAGTACTTC. Amino acid sequence: CASSGQGSNEQYF.

The chain couples TRBV28 to TRBJ1-4, with D perhaps matching TRBD1 (5 bases). Looked up from germline, CDR1 is MDHEN and CDR2 is SYDVKM. Between the trimmed V and J ends, which lost 2 bases and 8 bases, there was a span of 15 bases. CDR3 length equals 15 residues. The CDR3 DNA sequence: TGTGCCAGCAGTTTACCGTCGGGGGGAAAGGAAAAACTGTTTTTT. As protein: CASSLPSGGKEKLFF.

The CDR3 spells CSAATGQGNYGYTF. DNA of the CDR3: TGCAGCGCGGCTACGGGACAGGGAAACTATGGCTACACCTTC. The chain has TRBV29-1 and TRBJ1-2; 9 nucleotides match TRBD1. CDR1 is SQVTM and CDR2 is ANQGSEA in the germline V gene. The CDR3 totals 14 residues. The J segment lost 2 bases and the V segment lost 7 bases, leaving 8 bases of the junction unmatched.

The rearrangement links TRBV28 to TRBJ2-7; a possible D gene is TRBD1 (5 bases). The CDR3 is 13 amino acids. V was trimmed by 8 bases and J by 2 bases, leaving 13 bases between them. From germline, CDR1 is MDHEN and CDR2 SYDVKM. CDR3: CASGAEYPYEQYF. For the CDR3, the DNA is TGTGCCAGCGGGGCAGAATACCCCTACGAGCAGTACTTC.

The chain uses TRBV9 and TRBJ2-4, with 7 bases identical to TRBD1. The CDR3 loop spans 16 amino acids. In germline, CDR1 is SGDLS, CDR2 YYNGEE. The J segment lost 7 bases and the V segment lost 3 bases, leaving 13 bases of the junction unmatched. CDR3 in DNA: TGTGCCAGCAGCGCCCCAGGAACAGGGGTAGGGAACATTCAGTACTTC. It specifies CASSAPGTGVGNIQYF.

The J gene is TRBJ2-2, the V gene TRBV7-3, with D unclear. Germline loops: CDR1 SGHTA, CDR2 FQGTGA. Trimming left V 3 bases short and J 7 bases short, with 6 bases between. CDR3 size: 12 residues. CDR3 sequence: CASSFSVGELFF. In DNA, the CDR3 is TGTGCCAGCAGCTTTTCGGTCGGGGAGCTGTTTTTT.